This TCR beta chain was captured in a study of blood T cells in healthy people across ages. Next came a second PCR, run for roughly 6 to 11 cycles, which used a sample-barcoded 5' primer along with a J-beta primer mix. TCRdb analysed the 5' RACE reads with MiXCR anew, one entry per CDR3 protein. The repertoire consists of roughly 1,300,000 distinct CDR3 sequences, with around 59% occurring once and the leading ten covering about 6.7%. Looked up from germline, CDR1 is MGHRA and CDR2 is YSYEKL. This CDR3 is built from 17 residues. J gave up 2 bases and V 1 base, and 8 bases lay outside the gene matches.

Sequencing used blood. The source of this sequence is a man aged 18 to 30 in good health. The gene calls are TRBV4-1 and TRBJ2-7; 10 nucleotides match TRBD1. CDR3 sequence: CASSQGGPGQGAYEQYF. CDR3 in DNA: TGCGCCAGCAGCCAAGGCGGTCCAGGACAGGGGGCCTACGAGCAGTACTTC.